The clone carrying this T cell receptor (beta chain) has a count of ten or more. Antigen unknown. CDR3 length: 11 residues. J lost 9 bases, V lost 4 bases, and 2 bases had no gene match. Germline values: CDR1 DFQATT, CDR2 SNEGSKA (reference sequence). A TCRbeta library incorporating unique molecular identifiers was prepared. MiXCR, applied by TCRdb to the PCR reads, yields one record per CDR3 protein. The sample has under 300,000 distinct CDR3 sequences, roughly 12% seen once; the top ten hold about a quarter. This record belongs to a study of T-cell reconstitution after alpha-beta-depleted transplantation in children. Study-level findings and limits: Certain patients had high TCRbeta diversity at day 60, and it came from recipient T cells and thymic progenitors that survived. Reportedly, only several hundred clones from non-depleted graft cells drove alpha-beta T-cell counts at about two months. T-cell numbers and diversity, one year after transplant, stemmed largely from T cells that were newly produced.

This specimen consisted of peripheral blood, obtained 180 days after TCRalphabeta/CD19-depleted stem cell transplant. This sequence was found in a male patient under 10 years old who had a stem cell transplant for chronic granulomatous disease, so the T cells may come from the graft donor. The rearrangement joins TRBV20-1 to TRBJ2-1; 8 bases fit TRBD2. The CDR3 DNA sequence: TGCAGTGCTATTAGCGGGACTGAGCAGTTCTTC. Translation gives CSAISGTEQFF.